Listed below are T cell receptor beta chains from one sample, sequenced in a study of control samples from healthy donors and cancer patients. Sequencing used immunoSEQ multiplex PCR; TCRdb keeps in-frame clones, though not all of them. The sample has about 120,000 clones, more than 80% seen once. Sequencing was carried out using blood. All receptors derive from a middle-aged man in good health. Each CDR3 is given with its conserved first and last residue. A D gene is named only where the DNA matches it firmly. Size is stated for part of the rows, as once, few or many counts, or as a class when the clone is expanded.

D gene	V gene	clone size	J gene	CDR3 DNA	CDR3 protein
.	TRBV5-8	.	TRBJ2-7	TGTGCCAGCAGCCCTTACAGGGTCGGCTACGAGCAGTACTTC	CASSPYRVGYEQYF
TRBD1	TRBV5-1	.	TRBJ1-1	TGCGCCAGCAGCTTGGGGGAAATATCGGGACAGGGTATTCGGGCTTTCTTT	CASSLGEISGQGIRAFF
TRBD1	TRBV6-2/TRBV6-3	.	TRBJ1-2	TGTGCCAGCAGTTACCCCGGACAGGGCTGGGGCTACACCTTC	CASSYPGQGWGYTF
.	TRBV6-4	.	TRBJ1-2	TGTGCCAGCAGTGACTTAGGGGAAGGTGGCTACACCTTC	CASSDLGEGGYTF
.	TRBV5-4	.	TRBJ2-5	TGTGCCAGCAGTGAAAACAGTCAAGAGACCCAGTACTTC	CASSENSQETQYF
TRBD1	TRBV3-1/TRBV3-2	.	TRBJ2-6	TGTGCCAGCAGCCCTTCATCGGGACAGGCCAGCTCTGGGGCCAACGTCCTGACTTTC	CASSPSSGQASSGANVLTF
.	TRBV5-1	.	TRBJ2-5	TGCGCCAGCAGCACCGGAGGAGGGGTTCAAGAGACCCAGTACTTC	CASSTGGGVQETQYF
.	TRBV5-1	few	TRBJ2-2	TGCGCCAGCAGCTTCAGGGTTTCTGGGGAGCTGTTTTTT	CASSFRVSGELFF
TRBD1	TRBV2	few	TRBJ1-5	TGTGCCAGCAGTATTATGGGGACAGGCACTAGCAATCAGCCCCAGCATTTT	CASSIMGTGTSNQPQHF
.	TRBV2	.	TRBJ2-5	TGTGCCAGCAGGGCGGGACACGGCTGGACCCAGTACTTC	CASRAGHGWTQYF
.	TRBV12-3/TRBV12-4	many	TRBJ1-2	TGTGCCAGCAGTTTAGGGAGTTACCGAGGCTACACCTTC	CASSLGSYRGYTF
.	TRBV12-3/TRBV12-4	once	TRBJ1-1	TGTGCCAGCCGTGAGGGGGGAAAAACTGAAGCTTTCTTT	CASREGGKTEAFF
.	TRBV4-3	.	TRBJ1-1	TGCGCCAGCAGCCAAGATGGGGGGCGCGTCACTGAAGCTTTCTTT	CASSQDGGRVTEAFF
.	TRBV28	once	TRBJ2-2	TGTGCCAGCAGTTTCGGACTGGGCGGGCCCGGGGAGCTGTTTTTT	CASSFGLGGPGELFF
TRBD2	TRBV4-3	few	TRBJ2-1	TGCGCCAGCAGCCAAGGGTCCATGCCTAGCGGGGGCAATGAGCAGTTCTTC	CASSQGSMPSGGNEQFF
.	TRBV27	.	TRBJ2-3	TGTGCCAGCAGTTCGGGACGGGCCACAGATACGCAGTATTTT	CASSSGRATDTQYF
TRBD1	TRBV4-1	.	TRBJ1-2	TGCGCCAGCAGCCAAGCTCAGGGGGTCTACACCTTC	CASSQAQGVYTF
.	TRBV18	.	TRBJ2-5	TGTGCCAGCTCACCACCGAGACAGCAAGAGACCCAGTACTTC	CASSPPRQQETQYF
.	TRBV7-2	.	TRBJ1-1	TGTGCCAGCAGGTACTTGAACACTGAAGCTTTCTTT	CASRYLNTEAFF
TRBD1	TRBV4-1	.	TRBJ1-2	TGCGCCAGCAGCCAATTTGACAGGGTAAACGAGAATGGCTACACCTTC	CASSQFDRVNENGYTF
.	TRBV7-9	.	TRBJ1-2	TGTGCCAGCAGCTTAGTAACCGAGTATGGCTACACCTTC	CASSLVTEYGYTF
.	TRBV3-1/TRBV3-2	.	TRBJ1-2	TGTGCCAGCAGCCAAAGCCGGGGGACTGGCTACACCTTC	CASSQSRGTGYTF
TRBD1	TRBV7-2	.	TRBJ2-3	TGTGCCAGCAGCTTAGGGGCTACAGGGGGTGACCTCGGCACAGATACGCAGTATTTT	CASSLGATGGDLGTDTQYF
.	TRBV6-5	.	TRBJ1-5	TGTGCCAGCAGTTACCCCCAGAGGGGTGGTCAGCCCCAGCATTTT	CASSYPQRGGQPQHF
.	TRBV7-8	.	TRBJ1-5	TGTGCCAGCAGCTTAGACAGCTTTAGCAATCAGCCCCAGCATTTT	CASSLDSFSNQPQHF
.	TRBV29-1	.	TRBJ1-1	TGCAGCGTTCACAGGAACACTGAAGCTTTCTTT	CSVHRNTEAFF